The 31 T cell receptor beta chains reported below all come from one sample, sequenced in a study of radiotherapy plus CTLA-4 blockade in lung cancer. Clones were sequenced by immunoSEQ multiplex PCR, and TCRdb holds only the in-frame ones, with some missing. The sample lists more than 55,000 clones, about 80% seen once, with roughly 4% in the top ten. The source material was peripheral blood, sampled from a patient treated with radiotherapy plus ipilimumab. The receptors were sampled from a human donor with non-small cell lung cancer who had a partial response to radiotherapy plus ipilimumab.

V and J are TRBV5-3 and TRBJ2-5; 10 bases match TRBD1. TRBV5-3 qualifies as an ORF whose function is uncertain. Losses at the gene ends were 4 bases for V and 5 bases for J; bases not matched to a gene: 11. CDR3 length: 16 residues. CDR3 residues: CARSLSGTGVVETQYF. The CDR3 coding sequence is TGTGCCAGAAGCCTGAGCGGGACAGGGGTTGTGGAGACCCAGTACTTC.

The V call is TRBV7-9, the J call TRBJ2-7, with a possible D match to TRBD2 (6 bases). This CDR3 region has 15 residues. Germline V gene sequence: CDR1 SEHNR, CDR2 FQNEAQ (reference sequence). Deletions cut 0 bases from V and 0 bases from J, with 9 bases between. The CDR3 is CASSLAGGPSYEQYF. In DNA form, the CDR3 reads TGTGCCAGCAGCTTAGCGGGGGGACCCTCCTACGAGCAGTACTTC.

The genes are TRBV5-1 and TRBJ2-2; tentatively, D is TRBD2 (5 bases). CDR3 size: 16 residues. The V gene lost 0 bases and the J gene lost 6 bases, with 15 bases spanning the gap. The germline V gene has CDR1 SGHRS and CDR2 YFSETQ. This CDR3 is CASSLGASHPPGELFF. As DNA, the CDR3 is TGCGCCAGCAGCTTGGGGGCTAGCCACCCCCCCGGGGAGCTGTTTTTT.

The chain links TRBV4-2 to TRBJ2-5; 8 bases are shared with TRBD2. The CDR3 is 15 amino acids. Per the germline V gene, CDR1 is LGHNA and CDR2 is YNFKEQ. Trimming at V came to 0 bases and at J to 3 bases, leaving 3 bases not matched to a gene. The CDR3 DNA reads as TGTGCCAGCAGCCAAGATTACGGGGGGGAAGAGACCCAGTACTTC. Its translation: CASSQDYGGEETQYF.

This chain links TRBV7-2 with TRBJ2-3; 11 nucleotides line up with TRBD2. Germline lookup yields CDR1 SGHTA and CDR2 FQGNSA. Trimming at V came to 5 bases and at J to 2 bases, leaving 3 bases not matched to a gene. The CDR3 runs to 15 residues. CDR3 loop: CASSLTSGITDTQYF. CDR3 sequence (DNA): TGTGCCAGCAGCCTGACTAGCGGGATCACAGATACGCAGTATTTT.

CDR3 sequence (DNA): TGTGCCAGTAGTGGCAGTGCGGGGGTTAGAGAGACCCAGTACTTC. This encodes CASSGSAGVRETQYF. The J gene is TRBJ2-5, the V gene TRBV19; 7 nucleotides line up with TRBD2. Germline CDR1 and CDR2: LNHDA and SQIVND (reference sequence). The CDR3 contains 15 residues. The junction had 10 bases not matched to a gene; V was cut back by 5 bases and J by 4 bases.

The chain joins TRBV14 to TRBJ2-7, with TRBD1 matching over 11 bases. The CDR3 is 17 residues long. Trimming cost V 3 bases and J 6 bases; bases outside gene matches: 13. Germline assignment: CDR1 SGHDN and CDR2 FVKESK. For the CDR3, the DNA is TGTGCCAGCAGCCACCGAAAGGGGGACAGGGGGTTTGGCGAGCAGTACTTC. This gives the protein CASSHRKGDRGFGEQYF.

V usage is TRBV7-9 and J usage is TRBJ1-6, with 7 bases that match TRBD1. Germline V lookup: CDR1 SEHNR, CDR2 FQNEAQ (reference sequence). V shed 5 bases, J shed 7 bases, and the junction held 5 bases outside the gene matches. The CDR3 is 14 residues long. The chain's CDR3 is CASSGGTDNSPLHF. The CDR3 nucleotides read TGTGCCAGCAGCGGAGGGACAGACAATTCACCCCTCCACTTT.

The V and J genes are TRBV7-8 and TRBJ1-1, with D possibly being TRBD1 (5 bases). The V gene lost 3 bases and the J gene lost 0 bases, with 17 bases spanning the gap. Germline-derived CDR1 and CDR2 are SGHVS and FQNEAQ. The CDR3 extends over 17 amino acids. CDR3 DNA sequence: TGTGCCAGCAGCTTGACATGGGGGGGACCCATGAACACTGAAGCTTTCTTT. It yields the protein CASSLTWGGPMNTEAFF. The full variable domain, rest sourced from reference TRBV7-8 and TRBJ1-1, is GAGVSQSPRYKVAKRGQDVALRCDPISGHVSLFWYQQALGQGPEFLTYFQNEAQLDKSGLPSDRFFAERPEGSVSTLKIQRTQQEDSAVYLCASSLTWGGPMNTEAFFGQGTRLTVV.

The genes are TRBV28 and TRBJ1-3, with TRBD1 identical over 12 bases. CDR1 MDHEN and CDR2 SYDVKM come from the germline V gene. With V trimmed by 11 bases and J by 4 bases, 6 bases remained unmatched. This CDR3 contains 14 residues. CDR3 sequence: CASGQGARGNTIYF. CDR3 bases: TGTGCCTCGGGACAGGGGGCGAGGGGAAACACCATATATTTT.

The genes are TRBV28 and TRBJ2-2, with 11 bases fitting TRBD1. V dropped 10 bases and J dropped 5; count of bases not matched to a gene: 6. Germline assignment: CDR1 MDHEN and CDR2 SYDVKM. The CDR3 is 14 amino acids. The CDR3 bases are TGTGCCACCGGGGACAGGGGGTTTACCGGGGAGCTGTTTTTT. Translated, it gives CATGDRGFTGELFF.

This sequence joins TRBV19 and TRBJ2-6; 7 bases are a match to TRBD1. This CDR3 has 17 amino acids. V was clipped by 6 bases and J by 4 bases; unmatched bases: 12. CDR1 is LNHDA, CDR2 SQIVND, per germline (reference sequence). This CDR3 is CASSRGTALAGANVLTF. The DNA for the CDR3 is TGTGCCAGTAGCAGAGGGACAGCCCTTGCGGGGGCCAACGTCCTGACTTTC.

In the case of this clone: The same CDR3 is also encoded by other DNA sequences in this sample. The rearrangement joins TRBV2 to TRBJ2-1; 7 nucleotides align to TRBD1. Germline CDR1 reads SNHLY; CDR2 reads FYNNEI. With 9 bases clipped from V and 7 bases from J, the junction kept 9 bases outside the gene matches. There are 13 residues in the CDR3. CDR3 nucleotides: TGTGCCAGTTCTGAACAGGGGATTAATGAGCAGTTCTTC. It codes for CASSEQGINEQFF. The variable domain in full, completed from reference TRBV2 and TRBJ2-1, reads EPEVTQTPSHQVTQMGQEVILRCVPISNHLYFYWYRQILGQKVEFLVSFYNNEISEKSEIFDDQFSVERPDGSNFTLKIRSTKLEDSAMYFCASSEQGINEQFFGPGTRLTVL.

The genes are TRBV10-1 and TRBJ2-7; D uncertain. The CDR3 covers 14 residues. The ends were cut back, 5 bases at V and 1 base at J, with 12 bases in the middle. Germline assignment: CDR1 WNHNN and CDR2 SYGVQD (reference sequence). The CDR3: CASSRPQDSYEQYF. CDR3 nucleotide sequence: TGCGCCAGCAGTCGACCCCAGGATTCCTACGAGCAGTACTTC.

This clone turned up a few times. The rearrangement links TRBV4-3 to TRBJ1-6; TRBD1 matches 8 bases. Trimming at V came to 0 bases and at J to 17 bases, leaving 18 bases not matched to a gene. This CDR3 spans 17 amino acids. From germline, CDR1 is LGHNA and CDR2 YSLEER. CDR3 in amino acids: CASSQDSSGQGAQGFHF. For the CDR3, the DNA is TGCGCCAGCAGCCAAGATTCCAGCGGACAGGGAGCACAAGGCTTCCACTTT.

The V call is TRBV6-6, the J call TRBJ2-7, with TRBD1 matching over 7 bases. There are 12 residues in the CDR3. Losses at the gene ends were 6 bases for V and 4 bases for J; bases not matched to a gene: 3. Germline CDR1 reads MNHNY; CDR2 reads SVGAGI (reference sequence). The CDR3 DNA sequence: TGTGCCAGCAGCGGACAGGTATACGAGCAGTACTTC. Protein: CASSGQVYEQYF.

The V gene is TRBV7-2, the J gene TRBJ1-2; 8 nucleotides agree with TRBD1. The ends lost 4 bases at V and 5 bases at J; junction bases unmatched: 9. Germline lookup yields CDR1 SGHTA and CDR2 FQGNSA. The CDR3 sequence is 15 residues long. Written as DNA, the CDR3 is TGTGCCAGCAGCTCAACCGCGGACAGGGCTTATGGCTACACCTTC. Translating gives CASSSTADRAYGYTF.

A remark on this clone: Other DNA sequences in the sample encode the same CDR3. J is TRBJ1-3 and V is TRBV6-6; tentatively, D is TRBD1 (6 bases). V was clipped by 0 bases and J by 4 bases, with 10 bases between them. The CDR3 length is 15 residues. Germline CDR1 and CDR2: MNHNY and SVGAGI (reference sequence). The CDR3 here is CASSYSQGLGNTIYF. In DNA, the CDR3 is TGTGCCAGCAGTTACTCTCAGGGGTTAGGAAACACCATATATTTT.

The chain joins TRBV11-2 to TRBJ2-3, with D maybe TRBD2 (6 bases). CDR3 size: 14 residues. Between the trimmed V and J ends, which lost 1 base and 5 bases, there was a span of 10 bases. Germline CDR1 is SGHAT and CDR2 is FQNNGV. The CDR3 sequence: CASSLGGDIDTQYF. As DNA, the CDR3 is TGTGCCAGCAGCTTAGGGGGGGATATAGATACGCAGTATTTT.

V gene TRBV18 combines with J gene TRBJ1-3; 8 bases align to TRBD1. CDR1 is KGHSH, CDR2 LQKENI, per germline. The CDR3 runs 15 residues. The trim removed 2 bases at V and 4 bases at J, leaving 4 bases unmatched. The CDR3, as DNA: TGTGCCAGCTCACCAGGACAGGGCGCCGGAAACACCATATATTTT. It encodes CASSPGQGAGNTIYF.

CDR3 sequence (DNA): TGTGCCAGCTTAGAAATTGCGAACACTGAAGCTTTCTTT. It specifies CASLEIANTEAFF. The V call is TRBV18, the J call TRBJ1-1, with D unresolved. Germline CDR1 KGHSH, CDR2 LQKENI. The CDR3 contains 13 residues. Deletions cut 7 bases from V and 1 base from J, with 10 bases between. Using reference TRBV18 and TRBJ1-1 for the parts outside the CDR3, the full variable domain is NAGVMQNPRHLVRRRGQEARLRCSPMKGHSHVYWYRQLPEEGLKFMVYLQKENIIDESGMPKERFSAEFPKEGPSILRIQQVVRGDSAAYFCASLEIANTEAFFGQGTRLTVV.

V and J are TRBV4-2 and TRBJ2-2; weak D call: TRBD1 (6 bases). This CDR3 contains 17 residues. Trimming shortened V by 2 bases and J by 5 bases, and 18 bases separated the two germline ends. From germline, CDR1 is LGHNA and CDR2 YNFKEQ. Here the CDR3 reads CASSQRVRGSGTGELFF. CDR3 nucleotide sequence: TGTGCCAGCAGCCAAAGGGTTAGGGGGTCGGGGACCGGGGAGCTGTTTTTT.

The chain links TRBV5-6 to TRBJ1-5; D uncertain. The CDR3 runs to 12 residues. Germline loops: CDR1 SGHDT, CDR2 YYEEEE. V was cut by 5 bases and J by 0 bases, with 3 bases left in between. The CDR3 bases are TGTGCCAGCAGTTATAGCAATCAGCCCCAGCATTTT. Protein: CASSYSNQPQHF.

This clone came up many times. V and J are TRBV6-4 and TRBJ2-2; D is unclear. Germline CDR1 is MRHNA and CDR2 is SNTAGT. The CDR3 is made up of 14 amino acids. The V and J ends lost 3 bases and 1 base respectively, with 6 bases between them. The DNA for the CDR3 is TGTGCCAGCAGTGAGTGGCAGAACACCGGGGAGCTGTTTTTT. Protein: CASSEWQNTGELFF.

CDR3 coding DNA: TGTGCCACCACTCAGGATAGCAATCAGCCCCAGCATTTT. The encoded protein is CATTQDSNQPQHF. J is TRBJ1-5 and V is TRBV15; D is unclear. Germline values: CDR1 LNHNV, CDR2 YYDKDF (reference sequence). The CDR3 consists of 13 residues. Trimming pared 7 bases from V and 0 bases from J, leaving 7 bases between.

The chain employs TRBV6-4 and TRBJ2-1; 9 positions match TRBD1. V shed 9 bases, J shed 1 base, and the junction held 7 bases outside the gene matches. Germline CDR1 reads MRHNA; CDR2 reads SNTAGT. The CDR3 spans 15 residues. The CDR3 here is CASSFGTGSYNEQFF. CDR3 bases: TGTGCCAGTTCCTTCGGGACAGGGTCCTACAATGAGCAGTTCTTC.

CDR3 sequence reads: CASSQKQGDVETQYF. The CDR3 coding sequence is TGCGCCAGCAGCCAGAAACAGGGAGATGTGGAGACCCAGTACTTC. The chain uses TRBV4-3 and TRBJ2-5; tentatively, D is TRBD1 (6 bases). This CDR3 has 15 residues. V dropped 3 bases and J dropped 5 bases, with 16 bases sitting between them. In germline, CDR1 is LGHNA, CDR2 YSLEER.

V usage is TRBV6-5 and J usage is TRBJ1-5; 7 bases fit TRBD1. The CDR3 extends over 12 amino acids. Germline values: CDR1 MNHEY, CDR2 SVGAGI. Germline trimming cut 9 bases from V and 6 bases from J; bases unmatched to any gene: 5. CDR3 DNA sequence: TGTGCCAGTAGACAGGGTTCTCAGCCCCAGCATTTT. Its translation is CASRQGSQPQHF.

The chain is built from TRBV7-2 and TRBJ2-3; TRBD2 agrees at 8 bases. Germline trimming cut 5 bases from V and 0 bases from J; bases unmatched to any gene: 1. CDR3 length equals 14 residues. Germline CDR1 reads SGHTA; CDR2 reads FQGNSA. The CDR3, as DNA: TGTGCCAGCAGCCGGGGGGGGAGCACAGATACGCAGTATTTT. It translates to CASSRGGSTDTQYF.

V and J are TRBV19 and TRBJ2-1; TRBD1 agrees at 7 bases. The V gene's germline CDR1 is LNHDA and CDR2 SQIVND (reference sequence). This CDR3 has 14 residues. The trim removed 5 bases at V and 6 bases at J, leaving 7 bases unmatched. CDR3 DNA: TGTGCCAGTAGTTCCCGGACAGGCCGCAATGAGCAGTTCTTC. It translates to CASSSRTGRNEQFF. Drawing the rest from reference TRBV19 and TRBJ2-1, the complete variable domain is DGGITQSPKYLFRKEGQNVTLSCEQNLNHDAMYWYRQDPGQGLRLIYYSQIVNDFQKGDIAEGYSVSREKKESFPLTVTSAQKNPTAFYLCASSSRTGRNEQFFGPGTRLTVL.

V and J are TRBV7-2 and TRBJ1-1; 8 nucleotides align to TRBD1. Per germline, CDR1 SGHTA and CDR2 FQGNSA. V dropped 4 bases and J dropped 10; count of bases not matched to a gene: 11. The CDR3 extends over 14 amino acids. DNA of the CDR3: TGTGCCAGCAGCTCCTCAGGTCAGGGGGCGGCAGCTTTCTTT. Translation gives CASSSSGQGAAAFF. The full variable domain, its missing parts supplied by reference TRBV7-2 and TRBJ1-1, is GAGVSQSPSNKVTEKGKDVELRCDPISGHTALYWYRQSLGQGLEFLIYFQGNSAPDKSGLPSDRFSAERTGGSVSTLTIQRTQQEDSAVYLCASSSSGQGAAAFFGQGTRLTVV.